The rows below give T cell receptor beta chains drawn from one sample of a study of blood T cell repertoires in COVID-19. The table came from immunoSEQ multiplex PCR; TCRdb's copy has only in-frame clones and leaves some out. This table holds fewer than 250,000 clones, about 80% found once. Sequences were obtained from PBMCs or T cells enriched from blood (not recorded which). The origin of the receptors is a middle-aged woman who had been exposed to COVID-19. The CDR3 runs from the conserved cysteine through the conserved F or W. The D gene is left open where the match is weak. Clone size is stated in some rows and not others, as once, few, many or a class when expanded.

v_gene	d_gene	abundance	j_gene	CDR3aa	CDR3nt
TRBV11-2	.	once	TRBJ1-2	CASSLPGTPAYGYTF	TGTGCCAGCAGCTTACCCGGGACACCTGCCTATGGCTACACCTTC
TRBV20-1	.	.	TRBJ2-4	CSARYQGTQYF	TGCAGTGCTAGATACCAGGGGACTCAGTACTTC
TRBV30	.	.	TRBJ1-2	CAWGSGRKSYGYTF	TGTGCCTGGGGGTCGGGGAGGAAGTCCTATGGCTACACCTTC
TRBV5-1	TRBD2	few	TRBJ2-5	CASSLTGGAGETQYF	TGCGCCAGCAGCTTGACCGGGGGGGCCGGAGAGACCCAGTACTTC
TRBV27	.	.	TRBJ1-1	CASRTREGPNTEAFF	TGTGCCAGCAGAACCCGGGAGGGGCCGAACACTGAAGCTTTCTTT
TRBV7-2	TRBD1	once	TRBJ2-1	CASSPIGTAGNEQFF	TGTGCCAGCAGCCCGATTGGGACAGCCGGGAATGAGCAGTTCTTC
TRBV7-3	.	.	TRBJ2-3	CASSSRLHSTDTQYF	TGTGCCAGCAGCTCCCGACTTCACTCCACAGATACGCAGTATTTT
TRBV27	TRBD2	.	TRBJ2-6	CASSRDYASGANVLTF	TGTGCCAGCTCCCGGGACTATGCTTCTGGGGCCAACGTCCTGACTTTC
TRBV11-1	TRBD2	.	TRBJ2-5	CASSLEKGGETQYF	TGTGCCAGCAGCTTAGAGAAGGGAGGGGAGACCCAGTACTTC
TRBV9	TRBD1	.	TRBJ1-1	CASSVSPWGTGGGTEAFF	TGTGCCAGCAGCGTCTCTCCATGGGGGACAGGGGGCGGAACTGAAGCTTTCTTT
TRBV7-8	TRBD2	.	TRBJ2-1	CASSLAGLAGGYEQFF	TGTGCCAGCAGCTTAGCGGGGCTAGCGGGGGGGTATGAGCAGTTCTTC
TRBV6-5	TRBD1	.	TRBJ1-6	CASRQGDSPLHF	TGTGCCAGCAGACAGGGGGATTCACCCCTCCACTTT
TRBV28	.	.	TRBJ1-5	CASRPSGGRGNQPQHF	TGTGCCAGCAGACCCTCGGGGGGCAGGGGCAATCAGCCCCAGCATTTT
TRBV3-1/TRBV3-2	TRBD1	.	TRBJ1-1	CASSPLQGVNTEAFF	TGTGCCAGCAGCCCCCTACAGGGGGTGAACACTGAAGCTTTCTTT
TRBV5-1	.	.	TRBJ1-2	CASSLQSGALIYGYTF	TGCGCCAGCAGCTTGCAGTCGGGAGCCCTCATTTATGGCTACACCTTC
TRBV28	TRBD1	once	TRBJ1-3	CASSRLDRAGDTIYF	TGTGCCAGCAGCCGCCTCGACAGGGCTGGGGACACCATATATTTT
TRBV5-5	.	.	TRBJ1-5	CASSLEDINQPQHF	TGTGCCAGCAGCTTGGAGGACATTAATCAGCCCCAGCATTTT
TRBV29-1	.	.	TRBJ1-2	CSVDPANYGYTF	TGCAGCGTTGACCCAGCTAACTATGGCTACACCTTC
TRBV7-8	TRBD2	.	TRBJ2-5	CASSRLAGGETQYF	TGTGCCAGCAGCCGACTAGCGGGGGGAGAGACCCAGTACTTC
TRBV7-2	TRBD2	.	TRBJ2-3	CASSSRLAGFSDTQYF	TGTGCCAGCAGCTCCAGACTAGCGGGGTTTTCAGATACGCAGTATTTT
TRBV12-1	.	.	TRBJ1-2	CASSFGRWVRGLLSYGYTF	TGTGCCAGCAGCTTTGGTCGTTGGGTCAGGGGGCTCCTTTCTTATGGCTACACCTTC
TRBV27	.	.	TRBJ1-5	CASRTAAFNQPQHF	TGTGCCAGCCGCACGGCAGCGTTCAATCAGCCCCAGCATTTT
TRBV4-1	TRBD2	.	TRBJ2-5	CASSQSSQGTSGASQETQYF	TGCGCCAGCAGCCAATCTTCACAGGGGACTAGCGGGGCCTCCCAAGAGACCCAGTACTTC
TRBV5-1	TRBD1	.	TRBJ2-2	CASSDDRAETGELFF	TGCGCCAGCAGCGACGACAGGGCGGAAACCGGGGAGCTGTTTTTT
TRBV5-1	TRBD1	.	TRBJ2-3	CASSRTGFTDTQYF	TGCGCCAGCAGCCGGACAGGTTTCACAGATACGCAGTATTTT
TRBV6-5	.	.	TRBJ1-3	CASTPGANSGNTIYF	TGTGCCAGCACCCCCGGTGCCAACTCTGGAAACACCATATATTTT
TRBV18	TRBD1	.	TRBJ1-2	CASSPPWDRADYTF	TGTGCCAGCTCACCACCGTGGGACAGGGCAGACTACACCTTC
TRBV7-2	.	.	TRBJ2-3	CASSSTVRDTQYF	TGTGCCAGCAGCTCGACGGTGCGGGATACGCAGTATTTT
TRBV27	.	.	TRBJ1-1	CASSIRGTGPMNTEAFF	TGTGCCAGCAGCATCAGGGGAACGGGGCCTATGAACACTGAAGCTTTCTTT
TRBV12-3/TRBV12-4	.	.	TRBJ1-2	CASSFQGSYGYTF	TGTGCCAGCAGTTTTCAGGGCTCCTATGGCTACACCTTC
TRBV7-9	.	once	TRBJ2-1	CASSLGGGLGYNEQFF	TGTGCCAGCAGCTTAGGTGGGGGCTTAGGGTACAATGAGCAGTTCTTC
TRBV28	.	.	TRBJ2-1	CASSFRGAFSYNEQFF	TGTGCCAGCAGTTTCCGGGGGGCTTTCTCCTACAATGAGCAGTTCTTC
TRBV28	.	.	TRBJ1-2	CASSYRVHYGYTF	TGTGCCAGCAGTTACCGGGTCCACTATGGCTACACCTTC
TRBV7-3	.	.	TRBJ2-7	CASSLSAGDSYEQYF	TGTGCCAGCAGCTTAAGCGCGGGTGACTCCTACGAGCAGTACTTC
TRBV7-9	TRBD1	.	TRBJ2-2	CASSRKPGQGTGELFF	TGTGCCAGCAGCCGTAAACCGGGACAGGGGACCGGGGAGCTGTTTTTT
TRBV18	TRBD1	.	TRBJ1-1	CASSPLTGFVGNTEAFF	TGTGCCAGCTCTCCACTGACAGGGTTCGTTGGGAACACTGAAGCTTTCTTT
TRBV5-1	.	.	TRBJ2-2	CASSPTITGELFF	TGCGCCAGCAGCCCAACAATCACCGGGGAGCTGTTTTTT
TRBV9	.	.	TRBJ2-7	CASSVGGRVPYEQYF	TGTGCCAGCAGCGTAGGAGGCAGGGTTCCCTACGAGCAGTACTTC
TRBV4-2	.	.	TRBJ1-6	CASTDTRRNSPLHF	TGTGCCAGCACGGACACCCGGCGAAATTCACCCCTCCACTTT
TRBV27	.	.	TRBJ2-1	CASSFPGLNEQFF	TGTGCCAGCAGTTTCCCAGGGTTGAATGAGCAGTTCTTC